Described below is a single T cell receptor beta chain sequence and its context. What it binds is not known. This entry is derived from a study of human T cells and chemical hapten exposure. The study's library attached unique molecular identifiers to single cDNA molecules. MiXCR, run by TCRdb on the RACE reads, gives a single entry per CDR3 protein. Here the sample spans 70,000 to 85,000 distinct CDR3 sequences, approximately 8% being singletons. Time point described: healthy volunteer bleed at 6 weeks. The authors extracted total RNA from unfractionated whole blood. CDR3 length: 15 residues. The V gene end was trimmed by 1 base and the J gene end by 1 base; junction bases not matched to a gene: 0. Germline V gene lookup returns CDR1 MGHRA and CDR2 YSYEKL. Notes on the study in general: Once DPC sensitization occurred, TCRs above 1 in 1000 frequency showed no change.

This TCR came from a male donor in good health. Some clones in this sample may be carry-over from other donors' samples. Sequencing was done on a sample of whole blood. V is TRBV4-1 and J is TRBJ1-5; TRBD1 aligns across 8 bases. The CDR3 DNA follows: TGCGCCAGCAGCCAAGGACAGGGGAGCAATCAGCCCCAGCATTTT. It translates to CASSQGQGSNQPQHF.